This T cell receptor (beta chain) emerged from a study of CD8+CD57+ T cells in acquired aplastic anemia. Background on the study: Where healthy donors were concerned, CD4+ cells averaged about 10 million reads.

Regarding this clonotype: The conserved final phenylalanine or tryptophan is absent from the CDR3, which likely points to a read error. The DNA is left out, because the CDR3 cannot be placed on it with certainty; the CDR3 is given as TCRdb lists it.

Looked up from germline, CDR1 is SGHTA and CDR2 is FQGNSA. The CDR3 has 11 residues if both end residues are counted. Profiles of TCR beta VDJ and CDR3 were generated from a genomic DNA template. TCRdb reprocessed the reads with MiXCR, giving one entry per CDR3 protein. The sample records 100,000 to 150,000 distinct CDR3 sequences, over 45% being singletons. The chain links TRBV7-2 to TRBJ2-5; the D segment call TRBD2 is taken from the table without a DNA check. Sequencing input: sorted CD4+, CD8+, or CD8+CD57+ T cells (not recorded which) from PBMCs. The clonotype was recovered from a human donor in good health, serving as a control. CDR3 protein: CASSLGPGTSG.